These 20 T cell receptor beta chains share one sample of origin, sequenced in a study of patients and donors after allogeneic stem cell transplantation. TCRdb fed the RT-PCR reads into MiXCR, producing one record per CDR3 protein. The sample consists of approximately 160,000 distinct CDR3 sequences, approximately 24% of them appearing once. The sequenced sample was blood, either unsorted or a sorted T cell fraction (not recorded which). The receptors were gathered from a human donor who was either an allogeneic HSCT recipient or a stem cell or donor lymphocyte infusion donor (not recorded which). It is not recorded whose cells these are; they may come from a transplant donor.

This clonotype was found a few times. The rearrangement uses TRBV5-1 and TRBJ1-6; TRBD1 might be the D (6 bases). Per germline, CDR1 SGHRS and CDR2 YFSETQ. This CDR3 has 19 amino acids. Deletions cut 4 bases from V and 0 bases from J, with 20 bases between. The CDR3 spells CASSPRGQGQSSYNSPLHF. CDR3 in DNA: TGCGCCAGCAGCCCGCGAGGTCAGGGACAAAGCTCCTATAATTCACCCCTCCACTTT.

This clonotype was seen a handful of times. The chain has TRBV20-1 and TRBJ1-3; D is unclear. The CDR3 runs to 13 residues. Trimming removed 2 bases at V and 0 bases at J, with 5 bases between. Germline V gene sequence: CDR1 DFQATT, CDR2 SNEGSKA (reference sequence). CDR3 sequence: CSARPGSGNTIYF. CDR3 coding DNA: TGCAGTGCTAGACCTGGCTCTGGAAACACCATATATTTT.

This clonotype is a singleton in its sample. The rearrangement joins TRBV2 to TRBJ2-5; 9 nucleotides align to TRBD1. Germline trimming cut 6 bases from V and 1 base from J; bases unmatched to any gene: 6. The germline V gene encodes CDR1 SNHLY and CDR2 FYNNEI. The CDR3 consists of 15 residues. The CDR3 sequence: CASRGQGLSQETQYF. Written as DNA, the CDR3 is TGTGCCAGCAGAGGACAGGGGCTTTCCCAAGAGACCCAGTACTTC. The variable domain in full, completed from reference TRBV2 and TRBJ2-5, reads EPEVTQTPSHQVTQMGQEVILRCVPISNHLYFYWYRQILGQKVEFLVSFYNNEISEKSEIFDDQFSVERPDGSNFTLKIRSTKLEDSAMYFCASRGQGLSQETQYFGPGTRLLVL.

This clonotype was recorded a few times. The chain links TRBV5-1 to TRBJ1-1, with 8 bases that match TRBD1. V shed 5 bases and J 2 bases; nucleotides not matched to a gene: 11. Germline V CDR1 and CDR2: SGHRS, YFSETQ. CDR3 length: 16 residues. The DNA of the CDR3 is TGCGCCAGCAGAAAACCGTACAGGGGGGAAAACACTGAAGCTTTCTTT. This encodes CASRKPYRGENTEAFF.

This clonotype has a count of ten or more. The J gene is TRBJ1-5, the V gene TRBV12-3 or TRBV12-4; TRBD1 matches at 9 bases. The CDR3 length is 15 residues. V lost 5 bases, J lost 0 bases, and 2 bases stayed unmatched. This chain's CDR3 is CASSRQGGSNQPQHF. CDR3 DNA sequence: TGTGCCAGCAGTCGACAGGGGGGTAGCAATCAGCCCCAGCATTTT.

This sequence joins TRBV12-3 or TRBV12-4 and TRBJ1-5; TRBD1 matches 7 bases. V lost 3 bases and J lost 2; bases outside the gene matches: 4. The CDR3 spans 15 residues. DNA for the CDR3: TGTGCCAGCAGTTTGAGGACAGGTCGCAATCAGCCCCAGCATTTT. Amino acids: CASSLRTGRNQPQHF.

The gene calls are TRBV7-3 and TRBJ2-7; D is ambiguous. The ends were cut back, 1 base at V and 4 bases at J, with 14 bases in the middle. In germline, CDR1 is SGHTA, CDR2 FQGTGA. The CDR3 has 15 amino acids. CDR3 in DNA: TGTGCCAGCAGCTTAAAATCGGGCCCGCCTTACGAGCAGTACTTC. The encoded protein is CASSLKSGPPYEQYF.

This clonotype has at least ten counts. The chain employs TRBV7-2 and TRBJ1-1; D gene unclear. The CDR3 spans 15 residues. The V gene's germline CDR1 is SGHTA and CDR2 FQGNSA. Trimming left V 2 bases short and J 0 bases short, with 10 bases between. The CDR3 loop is CASSLPLRMNTEAFF. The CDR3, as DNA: TGTGCCAGCAGCTTACCCCTCAGAATGAACACTGAAGCTTTCTTT. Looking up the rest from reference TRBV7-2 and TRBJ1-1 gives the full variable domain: GAGVSQSPSNKVTEKGKDVELRCDPISGHTALYWYRQSLGQGLEFLIYFQGNSAPDKSGLPSDRFSAERTGGSVSTLTIQRTQQEDSAVYLCASSLPLRMNTEAFFGQGTRLTVV.

The DNA of the CDR3 is TGTGCCAGCTCACCACCGTTGTACACTGAAGCTTTCTTT. It codes for CASSPPLYTEAFF. V and J are TRBV18 and TRBJ1-1; D unresolved. Deletions cut 0 bases from V and 3 bases from J, with 5 bases between. The CDR3 extends over 13 amino acids. The germline CDR1 and CDR2 sequences are KGHSH and LQKENI.

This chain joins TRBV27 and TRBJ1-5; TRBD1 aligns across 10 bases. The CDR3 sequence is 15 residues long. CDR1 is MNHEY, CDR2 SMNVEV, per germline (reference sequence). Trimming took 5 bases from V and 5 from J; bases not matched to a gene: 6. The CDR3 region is CASSQDRGPDQPQHF. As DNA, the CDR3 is TGTGCCAGCAGTCAAGACAGGGGGCCAGATCAGCCCCAGCATTTT.

CDR3 region: CASSYGESSYEQYF. DNA of the CDR3: TGTGCCAGCAGTTACGGGGAGAGCTCCTACGAGCAGTACTTC. The V call is TRBV6-5, the J call TRBJ2-7; a possible D gene is TRBD2 (5 bases). V was pared by 2 bases and J by 0 bases, with 8 bases between. The CDR3 is 14 residues long. The germline CDR1 and CDR2 sequences are MNHEY and SVGAGI.

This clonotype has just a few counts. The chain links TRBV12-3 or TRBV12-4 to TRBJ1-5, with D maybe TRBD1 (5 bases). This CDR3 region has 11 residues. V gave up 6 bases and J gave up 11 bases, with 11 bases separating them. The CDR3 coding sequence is TGTGCCAGCAGCCTCTCGGGGGCCCAGCATTTT. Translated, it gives CASSLSGAQHF.

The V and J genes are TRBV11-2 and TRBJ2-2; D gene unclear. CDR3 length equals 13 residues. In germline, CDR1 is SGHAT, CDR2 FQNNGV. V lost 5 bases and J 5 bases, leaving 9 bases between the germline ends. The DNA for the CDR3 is TGTGCCAGCAGCACACAGCTTACCGGGGAGCTGTTTTTT. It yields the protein CASSTQLTGELFF. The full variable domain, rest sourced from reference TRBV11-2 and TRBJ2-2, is EAGVAQSPRYKIIEKRQSVAFWCNPISGHATLYWYQQILGQGPKLLIQFQNNGVVDDSQLPKDRFSAERLKGVDSTLKIQPAKLEDSAVYLCASSTQLTGELFFGEGSRLTVL.

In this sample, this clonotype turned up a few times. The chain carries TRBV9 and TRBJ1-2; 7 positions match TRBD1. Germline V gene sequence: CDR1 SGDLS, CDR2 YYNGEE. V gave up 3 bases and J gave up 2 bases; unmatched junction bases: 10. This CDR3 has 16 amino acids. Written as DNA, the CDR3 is TGTGCCAGCAGCGCGTTAGCAGGGGGTATCAACTATGGCTACACCTTC. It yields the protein CASSALAGGINYGYTF.

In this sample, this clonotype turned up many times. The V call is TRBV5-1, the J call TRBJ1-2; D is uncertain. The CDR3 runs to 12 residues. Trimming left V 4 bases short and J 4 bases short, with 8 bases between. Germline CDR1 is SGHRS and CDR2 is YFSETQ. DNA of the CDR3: TGCGCCAGCAGCGCGAACACCTATGGCTACACCTTC. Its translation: CASSANTYGYTF. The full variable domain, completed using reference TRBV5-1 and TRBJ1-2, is KAGVTQTPRYLIKTRGQQVTLSCSPISGHRSVSWYQQTPGQGLQFLFEYFSETQRNKGNFPGRFSGRQFSNSRSEMNVSTLELGDSALYLCASSANTYGYTFGSGTRLTVV.

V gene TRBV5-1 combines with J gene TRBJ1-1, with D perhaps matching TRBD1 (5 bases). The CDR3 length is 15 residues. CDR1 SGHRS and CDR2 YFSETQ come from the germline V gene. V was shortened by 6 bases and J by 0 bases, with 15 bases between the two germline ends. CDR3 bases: TGCGCCAGCACAGTACGGGGGAGTTTGAACACTGAAGCTTTCTTT. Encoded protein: CASTVRGSLNTEAFF.

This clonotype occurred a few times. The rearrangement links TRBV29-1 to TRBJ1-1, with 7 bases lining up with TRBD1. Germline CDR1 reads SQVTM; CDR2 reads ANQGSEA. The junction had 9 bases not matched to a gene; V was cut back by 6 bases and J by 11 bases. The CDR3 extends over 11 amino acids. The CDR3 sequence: CSVWDSRGAFF. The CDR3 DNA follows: TGCAGCGTCTGGGACAGCCGAGGGGCTTTCTTT.

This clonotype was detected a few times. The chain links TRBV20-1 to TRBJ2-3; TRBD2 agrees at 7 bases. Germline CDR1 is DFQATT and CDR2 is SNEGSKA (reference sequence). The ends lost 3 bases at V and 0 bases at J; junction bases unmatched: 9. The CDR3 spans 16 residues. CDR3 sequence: CSASRPAGSSTDTQYF. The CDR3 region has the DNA TGCAGTGCTAGTAGGCCAGCGGGGTCAAGCACAGATACGCAGTATTTT.

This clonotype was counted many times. This CDR3 reads CASSNPWGRRTEAFF. Written as DNA, the CDR3 is TGTGCCAGCAGCAACCCTTGGGGGCGGCGGACTGAAGCTTTCTTT. This sequence joins TRBV11-2 and TRBJ1-1, with D tentatively TRBD1 (6 bases). This CDR3 region has 15 residues. The germline V and J ends were trimmed by 5 bases and 5 bases, with 18 bases remaining between them. The germline gives CDR1 SGHAT, CDR2 FQNNGV.

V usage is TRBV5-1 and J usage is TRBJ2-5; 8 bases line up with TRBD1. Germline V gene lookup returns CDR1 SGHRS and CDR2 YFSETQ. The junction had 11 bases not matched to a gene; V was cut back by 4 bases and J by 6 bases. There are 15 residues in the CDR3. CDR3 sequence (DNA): TGCGCCAGCAGCGCACGTAGGACAGGGAGTAAGACCCAGTACTTC. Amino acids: CASSARRTGSKTQYF.